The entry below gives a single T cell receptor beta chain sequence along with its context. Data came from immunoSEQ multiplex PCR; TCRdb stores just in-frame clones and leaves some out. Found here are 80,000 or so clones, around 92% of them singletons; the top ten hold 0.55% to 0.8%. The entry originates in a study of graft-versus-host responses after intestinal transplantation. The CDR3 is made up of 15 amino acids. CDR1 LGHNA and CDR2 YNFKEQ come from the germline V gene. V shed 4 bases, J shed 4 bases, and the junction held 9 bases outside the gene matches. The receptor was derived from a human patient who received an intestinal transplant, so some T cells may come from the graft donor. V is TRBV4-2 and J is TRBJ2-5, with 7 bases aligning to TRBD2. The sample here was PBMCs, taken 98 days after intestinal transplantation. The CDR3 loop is CASSRGSAGGETQYF. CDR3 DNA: TGTGCCAGCAGCCGCGGGAGTGCCGGGGGAGAGACCCAGTACTTC.